The source of this T cell receptor (beta chain) is a study of blood T cell repertoires in COVID-19. CDR1 and CDR2 (germline): LNHDA, SQIVND (reference sequence). The CDR3 loop spans 14 amino acids. V lost 5 bases, J lost 6 bases, and 6 bases stayed unmatched. Clones were sequenced by immunoSEQ multiplex PCR, and TCRdb holds only the in-frame ones, with some missing. The table has some 190,000 clones, about four fifths seen once. The source of this sequence is a woman between 70 and 85 years old with active or convalescent COVID-19. The sequencing input was peripheral blood. The chain couples TRBV19 to TRBJ1-2; the match to TRBD1 covers 10 bases. The CDR3 nucleotides read TGTGCCAGTAGTGGACAGGGGGTGGAAAATGGCTACACCTTC. Amino acid sequence: CASSGQGVENGYTF.